The source of this TCR beta chain is a study of cytomegalovirus exposure and HLA in healthy donors. A note on this clone: Antigen unknown.

This PCR relied on a set of 60 Vbeta primers and 13 Jbeta primers. Original methodology: As a later analysis found, there were about 80 million unique TCR beta chains, of which some 9.9 million were shared. Using immunoSEQ multiplex PCR, the repertoire was profiled, and TCRdb retains in-frame clones only, with some absent. V, J and clone size reflect that table, while D and trimming were determined from the DNA. This table holds over 250,000 clones, 70% to 90% found once. Germline V CDR1 and CDR2: SEHNR, FQNEAQ (reference sequence). Trimming left V 6 bases short and J 4 bases short, with 15 bases between. CDR3 length equals 14 residues. Study outcomes and limitations: Fewer N-insertions than the approximately 700-donor mean were reportedly shown by an Asian-associated ancestry cluster in a later analysis. The study reported that TCR beta sequences accurately predicted HLA-A and HLA-B alleles in most subjects.

This clonotype was sampled from a middle-aged man in good health and CMV-seropositive. Specimen: PBMCs. V gene TRBV7-9 combines with J gene TRBJ1-1; D might be TRBD1 (6 bases). CDR3 in amino acids: CASSPSTGTTEAFF. In DNA form, the CDR3 reads TGTGCCAGCAGTCCATCTACAGGGACCACTGAAGCTTTCTTT.